What follows are 10 T cell receptor beta chains derived from one specimen sequenced in a study of Tregs in tolerant kidney transplant recipients. The nonmyeloablative bone marrow transplants came from related graft donors, with transient mixed chimerism. Libraries were prepared by immunoSEQ multiplex PCR; TCRdb keeps only in-frame clonotypes and omits some of them. Among some 21,000 clones, 65% to 85% were seen once, and the ten largest hold around 25%. The sequenced sample was CD8+ T cells from blood (PBMCs), obtained 6 months after the transplant. Receptor source: a human patient who received a combined kidney and bone marrow transplant. Certain T cells may be donor cells from the graft.

The chain uses TRBV2 and TRBJ2-7; no firm D call. The V gene's germline CDR1 is SNHLY and CDR2 FYNNEI. The CDR3 totals 11 residues. The V end was cut by 5 bases, the J end by 1 base, with 3 bases between. For the CDR3, the DNA is TGTGCCAGCAGTTATTCCTACGAGCAGTACTTC. Translated, it gives CASSYSYEQYF.

The V call is TRBV4-2, the J call TRBJ2-7; D gene uncertain. Trimming removed 0 bases from V and 2 bases from J, with 11 bases in between. Germline CDR1 reads LGHNA; CDR2 reads YNFKEQ. The CDR3 sequence is 15 residues long. The CDR3: CASSQETASTYEQYF. CDR3 in DNA: TGTGCCAGCAGCCAAGAAACAGCTTCAACCTACGAGCAGTACTTC.

In this sample, this clone turned up once. This rearrangement joins TRBV7-3 to TRBJ2-3; tentatively, D is TRBD1 (7 bases). This CDR3 has 15 amino acids. Germline V lookup: CDR1 SGHTA, CDR2 FQGTGA. Trimming took 5 bases from V and 4 from J, leaving 16 bases between them. The CDR3, as DNA: TGTGCCAGCAGCCCCCAGGGGGGTAGGGCAGATACGCAGTATTTT. This codes for CASSPQGGRADTQYF. Full variable domain (rest looked up from reference TRBV7-3 and TRBJ2-3): GAGVSQTPSNKVTEKGKYVELRCDPISGHTALYWYRQSLGQGPEFLIYFQGTGAADDSGLPNDRFFAVRPEGSVSTLKIQRTERGDSAVYLCASSPQGGRADTQYFGPGTRLTVL.

The V and J genes are TRBV21-1 and TRBJ2-7; the DNA was not used to check the table's D call, TRBD1. TRBV21-1 is flagged as a pseudogene. This CDR3 is built from 14 residues. The CDR3 loop reads CASLRDTTSPEQYF. CDR3 nucleotide sequence: TGTGCCAGCCTCCGGGACACGACATCTCCCGAGCAGTACTTC.

The V call is TRBV5-5, the J call TRBJ2-3, with D perhaps matching TRBD1 (6 bases). Trimming removed 6 bases at V and 4 bases at J, with 21 bases between. The CDR3 is 16 residues long. Germline V CDR1 and CDR2: SGHKS, YYEKEE (reference sequence). The CDR3 protein is CASTNSGVEDADTQYF. The CDR3 DNA follows: TGTGCCAGCACTAACTCAGGGGTTGAGGACGCAGATACGCAGTATTTT.

The gene calls are TRBV5-1 and TRBJ2-5; D is possibly TRBD1 (6 bases). The ends were cut back, 5 bases at V and 0 bases at J, with 11 bases in the middle. The germline V gene has CDR1 SGHRS and CDR2 YFSETQ. This CDR3 is 14 amino acids long. The CDR3: CASRVGTHQETQYF. The CDR3 coding sequence is TGCGCCAGCAGAGTGGGGACACACCAAGAGACCCAGTACTTC.

This rearrangement joins TRBV6-1 to TRBJ2-3, with 7 bases that match TRBD1. Per the germline V gene, CDR1 is MNHNS and CDR2 is SASEGT. Unmatched junction bases numbered 2, after V lost 2 bases and J lost 3 bases. The CDR3 contains 14 residues. CDR3 sequence (DNA): TGTGCCAGCAGTGAATGGGGACAGACAGATACGCAGTATTTT. It is translated as CASSEWGQTDTQYF.

The chain carries TRBV27 and TRBJ2-7, with 7 bases matching TRBD1. Trimming took 6 bases from V and 3 from J; bases not matched to a gene: 20. The germline V gene encodes CDR1 MNHEY and CDR2 SMNVEV (reference sequence). The CDR3 extends over 18 amino acids. CDR3 sequence reads: CASSFRVGTDGSLYEQYF. Written as DNA, the CDR3 is TGTGCCAGCAGCTTCAGGGTCGGGACAGATGGCTCTCTCTACGAGCAGTACTTC.

This chain connects TRBV9 to TRBJ2-2, with D possibly being TRBD1 (6 bases). Germline CDR1 is SGDLS and CDR2 is YYNGEE. V was clipped by 2 bases and J by 5 bases, with 10 bases between them. The CDR3 extends over 14 amino acids. The CDR3 coding sequence is TGTGCCAGCAGCGTCAGGGGTCGGACCGGGGAGCTGTTTTTT. As protein: CASSVRGRTGELFF. Full variable domain (rest looked up from reference TRBV9 and TRBJ2-2): DSGVTQTPKHLITATGQRVTLRCSPRSGDLSVYWYQQSLDQGLQFLIQYYNGEERAKGNILERFSAQQFPDLHSELNLSSLELGDSALYFCASSVRGRTGELFFGEGSRLTVL.

The CDR3 nucleotides read TGTGCCAGCACTCCAGGGACTCCTCCTGGGCAGTTCTTC. Translation: CASTPGTPPGQFF. The J gene is TRBJ2-1, the V gene TRBV2; tentatively, D is TRBD2 (6 bases). CDR3 length: 13 residues. Trimming left V 7 bases short and J 12 bases short, with 19 bases between. Germline V lookup: CDR1 SNHLY, CDR2 FYNNEI.